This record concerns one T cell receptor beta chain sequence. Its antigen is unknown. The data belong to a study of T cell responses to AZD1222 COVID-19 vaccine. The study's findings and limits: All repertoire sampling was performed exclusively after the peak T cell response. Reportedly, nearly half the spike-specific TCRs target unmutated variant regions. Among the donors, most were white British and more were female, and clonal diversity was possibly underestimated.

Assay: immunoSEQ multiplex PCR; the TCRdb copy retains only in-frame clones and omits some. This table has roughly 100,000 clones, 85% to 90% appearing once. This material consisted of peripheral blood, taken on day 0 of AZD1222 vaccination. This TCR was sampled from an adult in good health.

This CDR3 is CASRTGRGSNQPQHF. Written as DNA, the CDR3 is TGTGCCAGCCGAACGGGCAGGGGAAGCAATCAGCCCCAGCATTTT. V and J are TRBV6-5 and TRBJ1-5; tentative D call: TRBD1 (6 bases). Trimming removed 8 bases at V and 1 base at J, with 15 bases between. CDR3 length: 15 amino acids. CDR1 is MNHEY and CDR2 is SVGAGI in the germline V gene.